This T cell receptor beta chain originates from a study of blood T cell repertoires in COVID-19. Participants spanned ages roughly 18 to 90 years and resided in 20 to 30 US areas. Produced via immunoSEQ multiplex PCR; TCRdb's table is partial and in-frame only. The sample includes under 250,000 clones, over 80% of them seen just once. Material: PBMCs or T cells enriched from blood (not recorded which). This TCR was sampled from a woman in her thirties or forties who had been exposed to COVID-19.

The CDR3 bases are TGTGCCAGCAGTTACGAGGTGAACACTGAAGCTTTCTTT. It translates to CASSYEVNTEAFF. The chain joins TRBV6-5 to TRBJ1-1; no reliable D call. This CDR3 is built from 13 residues. Per germline, CDR1 MNHEY and CDR2 SVGAGI. Trimming cost V 2 bases and J 0 bases, with 4 bases left between them.